The present T cell receptor (beta chain) was sequenced within a study of metastatic and nonmetastatic thyroid tumors (dated by TCRdb to about 2020). For context, the study as a whole: The researchers compared repertoires between peripheral blood samples and tumor or nodule tissue samples from patients with malignant or benign thyroid disease. The full study reports these points: In both blood and tumor samples, TCR beta diversity was reported to be significantly higher in malignant tumors than in benign nodules.

Reading from cysteine to phenylalanine, the CDR3 counts 13 amino acids. Only CDR3 DNA is held: 39 bases, read in frame from base 1. Between the V and J ends, shortened by 6 bases and 0 bases respectively, the junction contains 8 bases. Looking up the germline V gene yields CDR1 MNHNS and CDR2 SASEGT. None of the patients had been given any treatment before thyroid surgery. Using T-cell receptor beta sequencing, the researchers looked back retrospectively at clinical samples from patients, gathered between the early 2010s and the late 2010s. The library was obtained by PCR. The sequencer listed for this sample is Illumina HiSeq 4000. The TCR beta-chain CDR3 region of each patient was profiled by high-throughput sequencing. The study's processing was this. CDR3 differences across clinicopathological groups were used to build a classifier for discriminating distant-metastatic papillary thyroid cancer patients. To measure repertoire diversity the researchers used the Shannon index, while the Morisita-Horn index served to gauge how similar the tumor and blood repertoires were. In-frame beta chains were kept once TCRdb had trimmed the public reads at Q25 with fastp and called clones with MiXCR. Here the V and J calls rest on TCRdb's processing, not on the authors' analysis. This sample has about 93,000 clones in its table, and roughly an eighth of those were observed once. The ten largest make up approximately 11% of the sample.

The sample holds many counts of this clone. Its antigen is still unknown. No much larger clone is present one base from it, and per-base qualities are unavailable. Sequences were obtained from blood. The receptor comes from a female donor with papillary thyroid cancer or a benign thyroid nodule (not recorded which). Some clones in this sample may be carry-over from other donors' samples. Recombination joined TRBV6-1 with TRBJ1-2, with a tentative D gene TRBD1 over 5 matching bases. Here the CDR3 is given as CASSRDANYGYTF. The nucleotide sequence is given as TGTGCCAGCAGCAGGGATGCTAACTATGGCTACACCTTC.